This T cell receptor beta chain comes out of a study of Ad26.COV2.S vaccination and SARS-CoV-2 variants. Study findings and constraints: The authors reported substantial breadth in spike-specific CD8+ and CD4+ T cell responses after vaccination.

Clones were sequenced by immunoSEQ multiplex PCR, and TCRdb holds only the in-frame ones, with some missing. This sample has around 300,000 clones; around 89% occur once, and the top ten carry approximately 5.9%. As for this clone: The antigen is unknown.

Trimming removed 6 bases from V and 5 bases from J, with 11 bases in between. Germline V gene sequence: CDR1 SQVTM, CDR2 ANQGSEA. CDR3 length: 12 residues. The treatment here: roughly 20 received Ad26.COV2.S at low or high dose, single or two shots; roughly five received placebo; per-sample allocation not given. Repertoires come from day 63 after the first vaccine or placebo injection. The sample consisted of peripheral blood, taken in a trial of Ad26.COV2.S vaccine versus placebo. This sequence joins TRBV29-1 and TRBJ1-5; D perhaps matches TRBD1 (6 bases). The clonotype comes from a person between 18 and 60 years old who received the Ad26.COV2.S COVID-19 vaccine or a placebo. The CDR3 nucleotides read TGCAGCGTGAGCGAGGGGGATCAGCCCCAGCATTTT. It yields the protein CSVSEGDQPQHF.